The 26 T cell receptor beta chains below come from one sample, sequenced in a study of T-cell memory formation after mild COVID-19. TCRdb re-called the 5' RACE reads with MiXCR, one entry per CDR3 protein. The sample yields around 390,000 distinct CDR3 sequences, roughly 15% seen once. The material sequenced was PBMCs or a T cell subset sorted from them (not recorded which). The receptor source for this set is a man aged 18-30 years who had mild COVID-19 (a few samples of this study predate the infection). Cell type and time point are not known.

This clonotype was seen only a few times. The chain combines TRBV5-1 with TRBJ2-4; TRBD1 might be the D (6 bases). The V gene lost 1 base and the J gene lost 3 bases, with 11 bases spanning the gap. The CDR3 consists of 15 residues. The V gene's germline CDR1 is SGHRS and CDR2 YFSETQ. The CDR3 loop reads CASSLTGSDKNIQYF. The DNA for the CDR3 is TGCGCCAGCAGCTTGACAGGGAGTGACAAAAACATTCAGTACTTC.

This clonotype was observed a few times. The chain is built from TRBV6-6 and TRBJ1-2, with 10 bases aligning to TRBD1. This CDR3 spans 15 amino acids. From germline, CDR1 is MNHNY and CDR2 SVGAGI (reference sequence). V lost 4 bases and J lost 3; bases outside the gene matches: 5. CDR3 region: CASSSFGTGDYGYTF. Here the CDR3 DNA reads TGTGCCAGCAGTTCTTTCGGGACAGGGGACTATGGCTACACCTTC.

The chain uses TRBV5-5 and TRBJ2-3, with 8 bases fitting TRBD2. The V gene end was trimmed by 7 bases and the J gene end by 6 bases; junction bases not matched to a gene: 13. The CDR3 runs to 15 residues. Germline-derived CDR1 and CDR2 are SGHKS and YYEKEE (reference sequence). CDR3 in DNA: TGTGCCAGCGACGTTAGCGGGGTTTTACCGGATACGCAGTATTTT. Its translation is CASDVSGVLPDTQYF. Full variable domain (outside the CDR3, taken from reference TRBV5-5 and TRBJ2-3): DAGVTQSPTHLIKTRGQQVTLRCSPISGHKSVSWYQQVLGQGPQFIFQYYEKEERGRGNFPDRFSARQFPNYSSELNVNALLLGDSALYLCASDVSGVLPDTQYFGPGTRLTVL.

This clonotype was seen at least ten times. The rearrangement joins TRBV2 to TRBJ2-5; D may be TRBD1 (6 bases). Trimming cost V 7 bases and J 2 bases, with 11 bases left between them. This CDR3 comprises 13 residues. Germline CDR1 reads SNHLY; CDR2 reads FYNNEI. CDR3 loop: CASNRQEQETQYF. The CDR3 nucleotides read TGTGCCAGCAACCGACAGGAACAAGAGACCCAGTACTTC.

This clonotype occurred a few times. The chain uses TRBV2 and TRBJ2-3, with D uncertain. The CDR3 loop spans 13 amino acids. Germline V lookup: CDR1 SNHLY, CDR2 FYNNEI. The V end was cut by 6 bases, the J end by 5 bases, with 12 bases between. In DNA, the CDR3 is TGTGCCAGCAGCGCTCGACCCAGAGATACGCAGTATTTT. It translates to CASSARPRDTQYF. The full variable domain, completed using reference TRBV2 and TRBJ2-3, is EPEVTQTPSHQVTQMGQEVILRCVPISNHLYFYWYRQILGQKVEFLVSFYNNEISEKSEIFDDQFSVERPDGSNFTLKIRSTKLEDSAMYFCASSARPRDTQYFGPGTRLTVL.

This clonotype was picked up many times. The V gene is TRBV20-1, the J gene TRBJ2-1; TRBD2 might be the D (5 bases). The CDR3 consists of 12 residues. Trimming left V 5 bases short and J 8 bases short, with 13 bases between. CDR1 and CDR2 (germline): DFQATT, SNEGSKA (reference sequence). Written as DNA, the CDR3 is TGCAGTGCTGCCGGAGAGGGTGATGAGCAGTTCTTC. This codes for CSAAGEGDEQFF.

CDR3 region: CAISERGTVGSQYF. Here the CDR3 DNA reads TGTGCCATCAGTGAGAGGGGGACAGTGGGTAGTCAGTACTTC. The genes are TRBV10-3 and TRBJ2-5, with TRBD1 identical over 7 bases. Germline trimming cut 2 bases from V and 11 bases from J; bases unmatched to any gene: 11. CDR1 is ENHRY and CDR2 is SYGVKD in the germline V gene. This CDR3 is built from 14 residues.

This clonotype has ten or more counts. CDR3 residues: CASSQDYRGQETQYF. The CDR3 bases are TGCGCCAGCAGCCAAGATTACAGGGGCCAAGAGACCCAGTACTTC. The chain carries TRBV4-3 and TRBJ2-5, with 7 bases that match TRBD1. V lost 0 bases and J lost 1; bases outside the gene matches: 2. Germline V lookup: CDR1 LGHNA, CDR2 YSLEER. The CDR3 has 15 amino acids.

The sample holds a few counts of this clonotype. This chain uses TRBV10-3 with TRBJ1-3; 7 nucleotides align to TRBD1. The J segment lost 6 bases and the V segment lost 7 bases, leaving 3 bases of the junction unmatched. Germline V lookup: CDR1 ENHRY, CDR2 SYGVKD. The CDR3 length is 12 residues. The CDR3 is CAIMEGANTIYF. CDR3 nucleotides: TGTGCCATCATGGAGGGGGCAAACACCATATATTTT.

The gene calls are TRBV20-1 and TRBJ1-2; TRBD1 is a possible D gene (5 bases). V gave up 5 bases and J gave up 3 bases, with 25 bases separating them. CDR1 is DFQATT and CDR2 is SNEGSKA in the germline V gene (reference sequence). The CDR3 consists of 17 residues. CDR3 region: CSAGAGAGVLLDYGYTF. CDR3 DNA sequence: TGCAGTGCTGGAGCCGGGGCAGGCGTTTTGCTAGACTATGGCTACACCTTC.

The genes are TRBV4-3 and TRBJ2-3; 9 bases agree with TRBD2. Losses at the gene ends were 2 bases for V and 0 bases for J; bases not matched to a gene: 9. The CDR3 spans 18 residues. Germline lookup yields CDR1 LGHNA and CDR2 YSLEER. The CDR3, as DNA: TGCGCCAGCAGCCAAATTCTTAGCGGGGGCGGGAGCACAGATACGCAGTATTTT. The encoded protein is CASSQILSGGGSTDTQYF.

A few counts support this clonotype. The chain uses TRBV5-1 and TRBJ1-2, with unresolved D. CDR3 size: 12 residues. The germline CDR1 and CDR2 sequences are SGHRS and YFSETQ. The ends were cut back, 7 bases at V and 5 bases at J, with 12 bases in the middle. In DNA, the CDR3 is TGCGCCAGCGGGGTTGGGAATTATGGCTACACCTTC. It codes for CASGVGNYGYTF.

In this sample, this clonotype turned up many times. This chain links TRBV5-1 with TRBJ2-7, with TRBD1 matching 7 bases. The CDR3 loop spans 13 amino acids. The ends lost 0 bases at V and 5 bases at J; junction bases unmatched: 2. Germline V CDR1 and CDR2: SGHRS, YFSETQ. The CDR3 sequence is CASSLDRGNEQYF. Here the CDR3 DNA reads TGCGCCAGCAGCTTGGACAGGGGTAACGAGCAGTACTTC. The full variable domain, completed using reference TRBV5-1 and TRBJ2-7, is KAGVTQTPRYLIKTRGQQVTLSCSPISGHRSVSWYQQTPGQGLQFLFEYFSETQRNKGNFPGRFSGRQFSNSRSEMNVSTLELGDSALYLCASSLDRGNEQYFGPGTRLTVT.

This clonotype has only a few counts. The J gene is TRBJ1-5, the V gene TRBV3-1; D call uncertain. CDR3 size: 13 residues. V was pared by 1 base and J by 5 bases, with 6 bases between. The germline V gene encodes CDR1 LGHDT and CDR2 YNNKEL (reference sequence). This CDR3 is CASSQGEDQPQHF. The CDR3 coding sequence is TGTGCCAGCAGCCAAGGCGAAGATCAGCCCCAGCATTTT.

This clonotype was seen a handful of times. V is TRBV6-2 or TRBV6-3 and J is TRBJ2-7; D unclear. The CDR3 has 14 residues. Germline V gives CDR1 MNHEY, CDR2 SVGEGT. Trimming pared 7 bases from V and 0 bases from J, leaving 13 bases between. The CDR3 bases are TGTGCCAGCATCGGGCCGGCAAGCTCCTACGAGCAGTACTTC. This encodes CASIGPASSYEQYF.

The chain is built from TRBV4-3 and TRBJ2-2; no definite D call. Trimming removed 5 bases at V and 6 bases at J, with 10 bases between. The CDR3 has 13 amino acids. The germline V gene has CDR1 LGHNA and CDR2 YSLEER. The CDR3 is CASSNRRPGELFF. The CDR3 DNA is TGCGCCAGCAGCAACCGAAGACCCGGGGAGCTGTTTTTT.

The V gene is TRBV10-3, the J gene TRBJ1-2; the D is unclear. The CDR3 covers 14 residues. The germline gives CDR1 ENHRY, CDR2 SYGVKD. Trimming took 3 bases from V and 5 from J, leaving 13 bases between them. CDR3 loop: CAISDPAEQYGYTF. CDR3 sequence (DNA): TGTGCCATCAGTGACCCAGCGGAACAATATGGCTACACCTTC.

The rearrangement joins TRBV6-1 to TRBJ2-3, with D uncertain. This CDR3 has 11 amino acids. The germline V gene encodes CDR1 MNHNS and CDR2 SASEGT. The ends were cut back, 3 bases at V and 14 bases at J, with 12 bases in the middle. The CDR3 nucleotides read TGTGCCAGCAGTGACAGACCTCCTCCGTATTTT. Its protein is CASSDRPPPYF.

This chain joins TRBV27 and TRBJ2-1, with 8 bases matching TRBD1. V shed 7 bases and J 7 bases; nucleotides not matched to a gene: 3. Germline V CDR1 and CDR2: MNHEY, SMNVEV (reference sequence). The CDR3 is made up of 12 amino acids. The CDR3 loop reads CASNQGANEQFF. CDR3 in DNA: TGTGCCAGCAATCAGGGGGCGAATGAGCAGTTCTTC.

This clonotype was picked up a small number of times. The chain uses TRBV10-3 and TRBJ2-7, with D uncertain. There are 12 residues in the CDR3. Between the trimmed V and J ends, which lost 3 bases and 6 bases, there was a span of 9 bases. Germline CDR1 and CDR2: ENHRY and SYGVKD. In DNA form, the CDR3 reads TGTGCCATCAGTGAAGGGTTGGTCGAGCAGTACTTC. It encodes CAISEGLVEQYF.

This clonotype was picked up many times. The chain couples TRBV4-1 to TRBJ2-1; 9 nucleotides line up with TRBD2. CDR1 MGHRA and CDR2 YSYEKL come from the germline V gene. The CDR3 loop spans 12 amino acids. Trimming at V came to 4 bases and at J to 10 bases, leaving 2 bases not matched to a gene. For the CDR3, the DNA is TGCGCCAGCAGCCTTAGCGGGGGAGAGCAGTTCTTC. The encoded protein is CASSLSGGEQFF.

This chain connects TRBV2 to TRBJ2-5; D unclear. From germline, CDR1 is SNHLY and CDR2 FYNNEI. V lost 6 bases to trimming and J lost 4 bases, with 9 bases between them. The CDR3 runs 12 residues. CDR3 DNA sequence: TGTGCCAGCAGCTACACTCCAGAGACCCAGTACTTC. Its protein is CASSYTPETQYF.

In this sample, this clonotype turned up a few times. The J gene is TRBJ1-2, the V gene TRBV13; no reliable D call. Germline assignment: CDR1 PRHDT and CDR2 FYEKMQ (reference sequence). V was pared by 5 bases and J by 7 bases, with 11 bases between. This CDR3 comprises 12 residues. The CDR3 is CASSPGIRGYTF. CDR3 nucleotide sequence: TGTGCCAGCAGCCCAGGAATACGTGGCTACACCTTC.

This clonotype was recorded a few times. The rearrangement joins TRBV9 to TRBJ1-2, with D maybe TRBD1 (5 bases). Germline values: CDR1 SGDLS, CDR2 YYNGEE. The CDR3 runs 16 residues. Trimming took off 3 bases at V and 4 bases at J, with 19 bases between the two ends. The CDR3 loop is CASSGISGPSAYGYTF. Written as DNA, the CDR3 is TGTGCCAGCAGCGGCATATCAGGGCCCTCTGCCTATGGCTACACCTTC.

The chain couples TRBV20-1 to TRBJ2-5, with 7 bases that match TRBD1. Trimming at V came to 2 bases and at J to 5 bases, leaving 8 bases not matched to a gene. The V gene's germline CDR1 is DFQATT and CDR2 SNEGSKA (reference sequence). There are 14 residues in the CDR3. Here the CDR3 reads CSARNVGGRETQYF. CDR3 DNA: TGCAGTGCTAGAAACGTAGGGGGCAGGGAGACCCAGTACTTC.

This rearrangement joins TRBV2 to TRBJ2-3; tentatively, D is TRBD2 (5 bases). CDR3 length equals 13 residues. The germline V gene has CDR1 SNHLY and CDR2 FYNNEI. V lost 4 bases to trimming and J lost 4 bases, with 9 bases between them. The CDR3 spells CASSVEGSDTQYF. Here the CDR3 DNA reads TGTGCCAGCAGTGTAGAGGGTTCAGATACGCAGTATTTT.